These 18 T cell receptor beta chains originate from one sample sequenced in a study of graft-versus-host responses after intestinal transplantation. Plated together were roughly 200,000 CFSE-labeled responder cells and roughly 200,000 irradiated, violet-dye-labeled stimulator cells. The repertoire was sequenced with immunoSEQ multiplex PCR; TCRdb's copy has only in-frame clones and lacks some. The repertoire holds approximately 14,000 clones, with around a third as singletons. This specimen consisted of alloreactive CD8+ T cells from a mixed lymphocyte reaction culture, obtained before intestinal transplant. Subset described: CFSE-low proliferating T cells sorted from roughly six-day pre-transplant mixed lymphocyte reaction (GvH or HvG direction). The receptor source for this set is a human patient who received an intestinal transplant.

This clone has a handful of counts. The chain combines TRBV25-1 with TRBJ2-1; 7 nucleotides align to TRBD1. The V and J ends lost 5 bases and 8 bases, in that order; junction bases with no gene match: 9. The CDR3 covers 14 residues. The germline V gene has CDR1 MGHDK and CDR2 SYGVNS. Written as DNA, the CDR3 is TGTGCCAGCAGTTCCACTGACAGGGTCTATGAGCAGTTCTTC. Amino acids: CASSSTDRVYEQFF. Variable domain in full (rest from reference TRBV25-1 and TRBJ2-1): EADIYQTPRYLVIGTGKKITLECSQTMGHDKMYWYQQDPGMELHLIHYSYGVNSTEKGDLSSESTVSRIRTEHFPLTLESARPSHTSQYLCASSSTDRVYEQFFGPGTRLTVL.

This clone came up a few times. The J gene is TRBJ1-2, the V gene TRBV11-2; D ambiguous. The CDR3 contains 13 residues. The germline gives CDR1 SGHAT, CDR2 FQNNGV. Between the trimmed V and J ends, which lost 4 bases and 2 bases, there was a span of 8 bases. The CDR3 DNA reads TGTGCCAGCAGCTGGGCCTCCAACTATGGCTACACCTTC. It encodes CASSWASNYGYTF. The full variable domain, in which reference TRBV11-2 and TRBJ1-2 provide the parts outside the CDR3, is EAGVAQSPRYKIIEKRQSVAFWCNPISGHATLYWYQQILGQGPKLLIQFQNNGVVDDSQLPKDRFSAERLKGVDSTLKIQPAKLEDSAVYLCASSWASNYGYTFGSGTRLTVV.

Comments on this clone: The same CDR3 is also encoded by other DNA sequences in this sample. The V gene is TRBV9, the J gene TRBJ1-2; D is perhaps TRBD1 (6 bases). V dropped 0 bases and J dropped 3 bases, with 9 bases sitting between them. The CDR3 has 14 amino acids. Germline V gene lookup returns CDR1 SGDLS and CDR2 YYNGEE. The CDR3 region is CASSVGGGDYGYTF. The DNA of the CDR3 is TGTGCCAGCAGCGTAGGCGGGGGCGACTATGGCTACACCTTC.

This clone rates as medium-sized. CDR3 region: CASSTGNGYTF. The CDR3 DNA follows: TGTGCCAGCAGTACAGGGAATGGCTACACCTTC. The rearrangement joins TRBV27 to TRBJ1-2; tentative D call: TRBD1 (6 bases). CDR1 MNHEY and CDR2 SMNVEV come from the germline V gene (reference sequence). V was trimmed by 5 bases and J by 6 bases, leaving 7 bases between them. The CDR3 extends over 11 amino acids.

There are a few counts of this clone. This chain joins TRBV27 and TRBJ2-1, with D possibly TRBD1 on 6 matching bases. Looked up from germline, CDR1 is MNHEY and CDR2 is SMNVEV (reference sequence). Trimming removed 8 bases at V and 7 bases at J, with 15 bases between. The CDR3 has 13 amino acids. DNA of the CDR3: TGTGCCAGCGTGTCCCGGACAGATAATGAGCAGTTCTTC. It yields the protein CASVSRTDNEQFF.

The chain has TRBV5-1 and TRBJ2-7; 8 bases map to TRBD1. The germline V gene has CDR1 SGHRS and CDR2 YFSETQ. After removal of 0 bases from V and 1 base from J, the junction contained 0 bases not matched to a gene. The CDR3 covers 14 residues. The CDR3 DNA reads TGCGCCAGCAGCTTGGACAGGGGGTCCTACGAGCAGTACTTC. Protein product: CASSLDRGSYEQYF.

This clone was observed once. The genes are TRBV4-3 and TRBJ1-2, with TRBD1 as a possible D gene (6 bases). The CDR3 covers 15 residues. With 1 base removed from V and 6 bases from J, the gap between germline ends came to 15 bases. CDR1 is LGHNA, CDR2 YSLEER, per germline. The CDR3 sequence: CASSQAGGRVDGYTF. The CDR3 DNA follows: TGCGCCAGCAGCCAAGCGGGGGGCCGGGTCGATGGCTACACCTTC.

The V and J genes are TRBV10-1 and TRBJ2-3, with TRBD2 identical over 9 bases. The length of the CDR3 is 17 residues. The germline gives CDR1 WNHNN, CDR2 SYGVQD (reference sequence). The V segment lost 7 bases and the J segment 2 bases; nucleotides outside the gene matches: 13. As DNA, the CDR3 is TGCGCCAGCACCGAGTGGGGGCTAGCGGGATCCACAGATACGCAGTATTTT. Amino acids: CASTEWGLAGSTDTQYF.

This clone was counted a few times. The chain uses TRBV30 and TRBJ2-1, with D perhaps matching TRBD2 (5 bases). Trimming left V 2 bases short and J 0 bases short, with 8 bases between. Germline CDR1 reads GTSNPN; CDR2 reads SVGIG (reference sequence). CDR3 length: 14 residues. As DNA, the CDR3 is TGTGCCTGGAGTTTTGGGAGCTCCTACAATGAGCAGTTCTTC. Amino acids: CAWSFGSSYNEQFF. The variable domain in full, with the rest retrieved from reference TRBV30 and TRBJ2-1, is SQTIHQWPATLVQPVGSPLSLECTVEGTSNPNLYWYRQAAGRGLQLLFYSVGIGQISSEVPQNLSASRPQDRQFILSSKKLLLSDSGFYLCAWSFGSSYNEQFFGPGTRLTVL.

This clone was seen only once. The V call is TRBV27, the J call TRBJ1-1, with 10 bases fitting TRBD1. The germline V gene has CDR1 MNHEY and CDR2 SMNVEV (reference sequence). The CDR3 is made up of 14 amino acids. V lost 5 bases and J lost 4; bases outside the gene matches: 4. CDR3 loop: CASSRDRGGTEAFF. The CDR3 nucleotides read TGTGCCAGCAGTAGGGACAGGGGCGGCACTGAAGCTTTCTTT.

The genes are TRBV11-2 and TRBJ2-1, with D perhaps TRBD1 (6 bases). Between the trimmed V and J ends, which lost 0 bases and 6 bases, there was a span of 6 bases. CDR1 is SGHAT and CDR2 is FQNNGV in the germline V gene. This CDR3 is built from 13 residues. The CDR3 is CASSLEGGNEQFF. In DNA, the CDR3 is TGTGCCAGCAGCTTAGAAGGGGGCAATGAGCAGTTCTTC.

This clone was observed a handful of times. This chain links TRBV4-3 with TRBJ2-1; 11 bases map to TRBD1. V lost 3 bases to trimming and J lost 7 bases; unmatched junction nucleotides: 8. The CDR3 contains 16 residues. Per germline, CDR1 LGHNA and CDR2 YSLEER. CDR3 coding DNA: TGCGCCAGCAGCCAGAGGACAGGGGGCTCTTTTAATGAGCAGTTCTTC. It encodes CASSQRTGGSFNEQFF.

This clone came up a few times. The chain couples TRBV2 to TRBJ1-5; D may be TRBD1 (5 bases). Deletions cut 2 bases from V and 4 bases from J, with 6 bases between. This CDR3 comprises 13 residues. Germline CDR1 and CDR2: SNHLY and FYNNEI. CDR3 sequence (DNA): TGTGCCAGCAGTGAACGGGGGAATCAGCCCCAGCATTTT. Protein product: CASSERGNQPQHF.

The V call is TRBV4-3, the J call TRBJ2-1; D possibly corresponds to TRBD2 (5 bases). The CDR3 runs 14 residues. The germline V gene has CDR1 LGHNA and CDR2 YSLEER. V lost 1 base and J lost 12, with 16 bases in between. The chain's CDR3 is CASSQGSMTRGQFF. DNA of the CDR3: TGCGCCAGCAGCCAAGGGTCTATGACCCGGGGGCAGTTCTTC.

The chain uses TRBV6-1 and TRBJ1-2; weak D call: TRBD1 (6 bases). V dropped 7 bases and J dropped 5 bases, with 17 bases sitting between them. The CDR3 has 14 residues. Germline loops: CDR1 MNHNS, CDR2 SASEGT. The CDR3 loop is CASKRTGYRYGYTF. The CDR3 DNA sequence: TGTGCCAGCAAGAGAACAGGGTATCGGTATGGCTACACCTTC.

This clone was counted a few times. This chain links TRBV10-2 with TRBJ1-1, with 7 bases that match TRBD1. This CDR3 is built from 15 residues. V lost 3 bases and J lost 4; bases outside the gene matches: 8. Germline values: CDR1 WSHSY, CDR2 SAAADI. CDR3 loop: CASSDINRGRTEAFF. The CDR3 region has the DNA TGCGCCAGCAGTGATATAAACAGGGGCCGCACTGAAGCTTTCTTT.

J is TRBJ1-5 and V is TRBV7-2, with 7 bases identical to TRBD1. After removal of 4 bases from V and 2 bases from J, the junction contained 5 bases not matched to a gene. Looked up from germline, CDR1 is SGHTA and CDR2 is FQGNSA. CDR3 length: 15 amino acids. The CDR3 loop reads CASSSNRGGNQPQHF. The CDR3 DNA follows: TGTGCCAGCAGCTCGAACAGGGGAGGCAATCAGCCCCAGCATTTT.

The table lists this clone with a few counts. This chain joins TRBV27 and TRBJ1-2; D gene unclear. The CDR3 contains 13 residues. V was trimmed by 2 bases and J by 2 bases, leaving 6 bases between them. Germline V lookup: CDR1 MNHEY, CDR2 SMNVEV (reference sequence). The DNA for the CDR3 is TGTGCCAGCAGTTTAGGAGGGAACTATGGCTACACCTTC. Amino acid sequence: CASSLGGNYGYTF.